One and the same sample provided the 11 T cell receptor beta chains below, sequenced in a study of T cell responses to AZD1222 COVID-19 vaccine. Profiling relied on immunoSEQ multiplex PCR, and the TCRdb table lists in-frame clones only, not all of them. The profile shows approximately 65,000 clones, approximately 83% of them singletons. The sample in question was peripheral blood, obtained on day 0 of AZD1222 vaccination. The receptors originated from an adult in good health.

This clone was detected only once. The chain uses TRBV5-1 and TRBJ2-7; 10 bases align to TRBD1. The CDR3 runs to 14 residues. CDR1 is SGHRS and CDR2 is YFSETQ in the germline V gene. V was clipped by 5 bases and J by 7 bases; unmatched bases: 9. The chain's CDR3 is CASRLRDRGREQYF. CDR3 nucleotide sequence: TGCGCCAGCAGACTCCGGGACAGGGGAAGAGAGCAGTACTTC.

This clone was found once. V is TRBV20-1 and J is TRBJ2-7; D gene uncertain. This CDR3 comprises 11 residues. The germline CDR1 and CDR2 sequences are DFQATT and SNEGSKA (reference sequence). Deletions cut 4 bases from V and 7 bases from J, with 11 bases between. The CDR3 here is CSAKTATEQYF. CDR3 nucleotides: TGCAGTGCTAAAACAGCTACTGAGCAGTACTTC.

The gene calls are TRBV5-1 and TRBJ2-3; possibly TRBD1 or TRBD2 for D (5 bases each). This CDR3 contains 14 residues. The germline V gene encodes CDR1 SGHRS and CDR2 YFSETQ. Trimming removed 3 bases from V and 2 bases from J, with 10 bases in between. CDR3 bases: TGCGCCAGCAGCTGGGGACCTCCCACAGATACGCAGTATTTT. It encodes CASSWGPPTDTQYF.

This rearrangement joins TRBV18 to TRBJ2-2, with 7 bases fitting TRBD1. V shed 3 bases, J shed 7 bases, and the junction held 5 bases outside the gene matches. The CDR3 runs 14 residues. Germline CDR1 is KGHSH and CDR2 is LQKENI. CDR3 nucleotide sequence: TGTGCCAGCTCACCCGACAGGGATTTCGGGGAGCTGTTTTTT. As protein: CASSPDRDFGELFF. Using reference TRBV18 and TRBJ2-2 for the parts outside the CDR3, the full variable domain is NAGVMQNPRHLVRRRGQEARLRCSPMKGHSHVYWYRQLPEEGLKFMVYLQKENIIDESGMPKERFSAEFPKEGPSILRIQQVVRGDSAAYFCASSPDRDFGELFFGEGSRLTVL.

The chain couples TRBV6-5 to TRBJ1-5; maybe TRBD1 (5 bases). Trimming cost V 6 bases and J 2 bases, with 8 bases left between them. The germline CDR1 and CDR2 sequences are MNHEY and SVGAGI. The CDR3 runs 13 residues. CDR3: CASRSGGNQPQHF. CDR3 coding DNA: TGTGCCAGCAGGTCGGGGGGCAATCAGCCCCAGCATTTT.

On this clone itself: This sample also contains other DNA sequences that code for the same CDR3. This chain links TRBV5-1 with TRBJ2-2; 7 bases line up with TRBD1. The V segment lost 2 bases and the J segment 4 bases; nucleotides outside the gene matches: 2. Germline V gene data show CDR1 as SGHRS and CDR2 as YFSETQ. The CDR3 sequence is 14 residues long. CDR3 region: CASSFDRVTGELFF. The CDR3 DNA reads TGCGCCAGCAGCTTCGACAGGGTCACCGGGGAGCTGTTTTTT.

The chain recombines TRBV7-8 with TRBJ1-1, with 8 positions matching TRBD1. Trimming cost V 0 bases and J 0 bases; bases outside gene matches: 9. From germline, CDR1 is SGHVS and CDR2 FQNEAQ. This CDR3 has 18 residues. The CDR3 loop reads CASSLAQTGASMNTEAFF. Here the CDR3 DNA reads TGTGCCAGCAGCTTAGCGCAGACAGGGGCGAGCATGAACACTGAAGCTTTCTTT.

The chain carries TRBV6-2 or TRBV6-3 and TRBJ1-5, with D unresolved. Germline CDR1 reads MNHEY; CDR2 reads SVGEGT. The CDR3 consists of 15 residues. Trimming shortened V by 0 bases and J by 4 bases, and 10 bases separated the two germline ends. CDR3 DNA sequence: TGTGCCAGCAGTTACTCTGGGCTGGCTAATCAGCCCCAGCATTTT. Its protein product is CASSYSGLANQPQHF.

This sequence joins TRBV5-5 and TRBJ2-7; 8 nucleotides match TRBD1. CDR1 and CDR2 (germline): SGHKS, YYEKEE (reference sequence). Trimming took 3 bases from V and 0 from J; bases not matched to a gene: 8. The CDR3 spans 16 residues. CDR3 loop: CASSSLGQGRSYEQYF. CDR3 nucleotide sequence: TGTGCCAGCAGCTCGCTCGGACAGGGACGCTCCTACGAGCAGTACTTC.

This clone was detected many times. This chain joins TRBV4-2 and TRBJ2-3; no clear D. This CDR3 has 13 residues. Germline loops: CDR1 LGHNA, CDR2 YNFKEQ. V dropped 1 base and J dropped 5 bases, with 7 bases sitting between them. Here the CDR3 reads CASSQGVEDTQYF. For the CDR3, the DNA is TGTGCCAGCAGCCAAGGGGTTGAAGATACGCAGTATTTT.

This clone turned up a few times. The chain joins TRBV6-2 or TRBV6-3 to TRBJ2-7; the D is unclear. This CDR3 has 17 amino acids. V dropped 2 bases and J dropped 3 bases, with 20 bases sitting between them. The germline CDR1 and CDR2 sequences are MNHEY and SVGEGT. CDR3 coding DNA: TGTGCCAGCAGTTACCAACTTATGGGAACAGCCTACTACGAGCAGTACTTC. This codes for CASSYQLMGTAYYEQYF.